What follows is one TCR beta chain and its context. The CDR3 length is 14 residues. Trimming removed 4 bases from V and 7 bases from J, with 17 bases in between. CDR1 MNHNY and CDR2 SVGAGI come from the germline V gene (reference sequence). The source of the sample is a study of blood T cell repertoires in COVID-19. The data were produced by immunoSEQ multiplex PCR, yet TCRdb's version contains in-frame clones alone and is incomplete. Of roughly 100,000 clones listed, around 87% were seen once; the top ten hold roughly 15%. The sequencing sample was made of peripheral blood. The TCR sequence derives from a man aged 50 or older with acute or convalescent COVID-19. The chain recombines TRBV6-6 with TRBJ2-7, with D possibly being TRBD2 (6 bases). The CDR3 loop reads CASSSPGLAEEQYF. CDR3 nucleotide sequence: TGTGCCAGCAGTTCACCGGGACTTGCGGAAGAGCAGTACTTC.